These 21 T cell receptor beta chains were all obtained from the same sample, sequenced in a study of TIL therapy for anti-PD-1-resistant metastatic lung cancer. The libraries were made with immunoSEQ v3. Assay: immunoSEQ multiplex PCR; the TCRdb copy retains only in-frame clones and omits some. The data contain 25,000 to 35,000 clones, just under 75% of them singletons. Time point here: pre-treatment sample, taken before nivolumab and TIL therapy. The source was blood, collected at baseline. These receptors were collected from a woman aged 30 to 85 with non-small cell lung cancer.

DNA of the CDR3: TGTGCCAGCAGTGCGAGGAGGTCCGGGGAGCTGTTTTTT. This translates into CASSARRSGELFF. The chain couples TRBV6-4 to TRBJ2-2; D is perhaps TRBD2 (5 bases). This CDR3 contains 13 residues. The V end lost 4 bases, the J end lost 6 bases, and 9 bases lay between the germline ends. Germline CDR1 and CDR2: MRHNA and SNTAGT.

This chain links TRBV10-1 with TRBJ2-7; 8 bases line up with TRBD1. The CDR3 has 13 residues. The germline V gene has CDR1 WNHNN and CDR2 SYGVQD (reference sequence). The junction had 6 bases not matched to a gene; V was cut back by 6 bases and J by 5 bases. The CDR3 DNA sequence: TGCGCCAGCAGGCTGGACAGGGCCCACGAGCAGTACTTC. Its protein is CASRLDRAHEQYF.

This clone came up once. The chain combines TRBV11-3 with TRBJ1-1; 7 bases map to TRBD1. V lost 4 bases, J lost 2 bases, and 4 bases stayed unmatched. CDR3 size: 14 residues. CDR1 is SGHNT and CDR2 is YENEEA in the germline V gene. Written as DNA, the CDR3 is TGTGCCAGCAGCTCCCGGGACAGTAACACTGAAGCTTTCTTT. It specifies CASSSRDSNTEAFF.

V usage is TRBV11-2 and J usage is TRBJ2-7; D is unresolved. The CDR3 is 15 residues long. Trimming took off 1 base at V and 0 bases at J, with 10 bases between the two ends. Germline loops: CDR1 SGHAT, CDR2 FQNNGV. The CDR3 is CASSLAGGPSYEQYF. CDR3 nucleotide sequence: TGTGCCAGCAGCTTAGCGGGCGGACCCTCCTACGAGCAGTACTTC.

The V gene is TRBV28, the J gene TRBJ2-1; D is undetermined. Germline values: CDR1 MDHEN, CDR2 SYDVKM. The CDR3 is 15 amino acids. Trimming left V 4 bases short and J 9 bases short, with 19 bases between. DNA of the CDR3: TGTGCCAGCAGTTCTGGTAAGGGCGTCCCTGGTGAGCAGTTCTTC. Translating it yields CASSSGKGVPGEQFF.

The chain carries TRBV2 and TRBJ1-2, with a tentative D call TRBD1 (5 bases). The CDR3 runs 15 residues. Germline V gene sequence: CDR1 SNHLY, CDR2 FYNNEI. The V gene lost 10 bases and the J gene lost 7 bases, with 25 bases spanning the gap. DNA for the CDR3: TGTGCCACCATCCCCGAAAGTCGGGGGAATGGTGGCTACACCTTC. Residues: CATIPESRGNGGYTF.

For the CDR3, the DNA is TGTGCCAGCAGCGACAGCGGGAGTCGCTACGAGCAGTACTTC. Protein: CASSDSGSRYEQYF. V and J are TRBV7-9 and TRBJ2-7; 8 positions agree with TRBD2. Germline lookup yields CDR1 SEHNR and CDR2 FQNEAQ (reference sequence). J was trimmed by 3 bases and V by 5 bases; bases with no gene match: 6. CDR3 length: 14 amino acids.

The chain is built from TRBV20-1 and TRBJ1-2, with D perhaps matching TRBD1 (6 bases). V shed 5 bases and J shed 5 bases, with 9 bases lying between them. This CDR3 spans 11 amino acids. Germline values: CDR1 DFQATT, CDR2 SNEGSKA (reference sequence). The CDR3 loop is CSAHREYGYTF. The CDR3 DNA sequence: TGCAGTGCTCACAGGGAGTATGGCTACACCTTC.

This clone appeared once. The V and J genes are TRBV11-2 and TRBJ2-1; possible D gene TRBD1, 6 bases. This CDR3 has 14 residues. Germline-derived CDR1 and CDR2 are SGHAT and FQNNGV. Trimming left V 5 bases short and J 8 bases short, with 16 bases between. CDR3 sequence: CASSPQVQGYEQFF. CDR3 bases: TGTGCCAGCAGCCCCCAAGTCCAGGGGTATGAGCAGTTCTTC.

V gene TRBV7-9 combines with J gene TRBJ2-5; D gene unclear. This CDR3 is built from 8 residues. Trimming took 10 bases from V and 6 from J, leaving 3 bases between them. Germline values: CDR1 SEHNR, CDR2 FQNEAQ (reference sequence). CDR3 region: CATQTQYF. In DNA form, the CDR3 reads TGTGCCACCCAGACCCAGTACTTC.

The gene calls are TRBV5-5 and TRBJ1-2, with TRBD1 as a possible D gene (6 bases). With 4 bases removed from V and 1 base from J, the gap between germline ends came to 17 bases. Germline-derived CDR1 and CDR2 are SGHKS and YYEKEE (reference sequence). CDR3 length: 16 amino acids. In DNA form, the CDR3 reads TGTGCCAGCAGCGTGGAGGGGGGTACATTTAACTATGGCTACACCTTC. This codes for CASSVEGGTFNYGYTF.

In its sample, this clone was seen a few times. J is TRBJ2-1 and V is TRBV19; no reliable D call. The CDR3 runs to 14 residues. In germline, CDR1 is LNHDA, CDR2 SQIVND (reference sequence). The V end was cut by 3 bases, the J end by 8 bases, with 14 bases between. In DNA form, the CDR3 reads TGTGCCAGTAGTATGCGAACCCTCTTTGATGAGCAGTTCTTC. Translated: CASSMRTLFDEQFF.

The sample holds a few counts of this clone. The genes are TRBV5-1 and TRBJ2-3; D is uncertain. This CDR3 has 14 residues. Trimming pared 4 bases from V and 4 bases from J, leaving 13 bases between. The V gene's germline CDR1 is SGHRS and CDR2 YFSETQ. For the CDR3, the DNA is TGCGCCAGCAGCACCACCCTCTGGGCAGATACGCAGTATTTT. This translates into CASSTTLWADTQYF.

Within the sample, this clone is medium-sized. J is TRBJ2-2 and V is TRBV29-1, with D uncertain. V shed 4 bases and J shed 0 bases, with 12 bases lying between them. This CDR3 is built from 15 residues. The germline CDR1 and CDR2 sequences are SQVTM and ANQGSEA. CDR3 nucleotides: TGCAGCGTTGTAGAAAGGCAGACGAACACCGGGGAGCTGTTTTTT. Protein sequence: CSVVERQTNTGELFF.

The chain couples TRBV5-5 to TRBJ1-2; D gene unclear. V was pared by 2 bases and J by 8 bases, with 10 bases between. Germline CDR1 and CDR2: SGHKS and YYEKEE (reference sequence). The CDR3 extends over 12 amino acids. The CDR3 region has the DNA TGTGCCAGCAGCTTAGTGGCCGGGGGCTACACCTTC. It is translated as CASSLVAGGYTF.

The chain links TRBV7-9 to TRBJ1-3; D is unresolved. This CDR3 has 14 amino acids. With 0 bases removed from V and 8 bases from J, the gap between germline ends came to 11 bases. Germline V gene lookup returns CDR1 SEHNR and CDR2 FQNEAQ (reference sequence). The CDR3 loop is CASSLASGKYTIYF. CDR3 DNA: TGTGCCAGCAGCTTAGCGTCGGGAAAATACACCATATATTTT. The whole variable domain, filled in from reference TRBV7-9 and TRBJ1-3, reads DTGVSQNPRHKITKRGQNVTFRCDPISEHNRLYWYRQTLGQGPEFLTYFQNEAQLEKSRLLSDRFSAERPKGSFSTLEIQRTEQGDSAMYLCASSLASGKYTIYFGEGSWLTVV.

In its sample, this clone is medium-sized. The chain recombines TRBV10-2 with TRBJ2-7, with TRBD1 as a possible D gene (6 bases). Germline V gene lookup returns CDR1 WSHSY and CDR2 SAAADI. The V gene lost 4 bases and the J gene lost 2 bases, with 12 bases spanning the gap. The CDR3 totals 14 residues. DNA for the CDR3: TGCGCCAGCAGTGGAGGTGGGGGCCCCTACGAGCAGTACTTC. Encoded protein: CASSGGGGPYEQYF.

The genes are TRBV19 and TRBJ2-7; 10 bases align to TRBD2. Germline CDR1 reads LNHDA; CDR2 reads SQIVND (reference sequence). The V segment lost 6 bases and the J segment 6 bases; nucleotides outside the gene matches: 11. This CDR3 comprises 15 residues. The CDR3 spells CASSQTSGLFREQYF. In DNA, the CDR3 is TGTGCCAGTAGCCAGACTAGCGGGCTTTTTCGCGAGCAGTACTTC. The full variable domain, rest sourced from reference TRBV19 and TRBJ2-7, is DGGITQSPKYLFRKEGQNVTLSCEQNLNHDAMYWYRQDPGQGLRLIYYSQIVNDFQKGDIAEGYSVSREKKESFPLTVTSAQKNPTAFYLCASSQTSGLFREQYFGPGTRLTVT.

The chain carries TRBV5-6 and TRBJ1-3, with D perhaps TRBD1 (5 bases). V dropped 3 bases and J dropped 4 bases, with 20 bases sitting between them. The germline V gene encodes CDR1 SGHDT and CDR2 YYEEEE. The CDR3 sequence is 17 residues long. The CDR3 DNA sequence: TGTGCCAGCAGCTCGGACATAATCGGGGGTTCAGGAAACACCATATATTTT. Encoded protein: CASSSDIIGGSGNTIYF.

The gene calls are TRBV5-4 and TRBJ2-7; D uncertain. The germline gives CDR1 SGHNT, CDR2 YYREEE (reference sequence). The germline V and J ends were trimmed by 0 bases and 0 bases, with 13 bases remaining between them. CDR3 length equals 16 residues. The CDR3 coding sequence is TGTGCCAGCAGCTTGGAGCCGCTAACCAGCTCCTACGAGCAGTACTTC. Translated, it gives CASSLEPLTSSYEQYF.

The V gene is TRBV6-1, the J gene TRBJ2-2; D may be TRBD1 or TRBD2 (5 bases each). Germline V lookup: CDR1 MNHNS, CDR2 SASEGT. This CDR3 has 13 residues. Between the trimmed V and J ends, which lost 2 bases and 6 bases, there was a span of 7 bases. CDR3 sequence reads: CASSEMGAGELFF. The CDR3 nucleotides are TGTGCCAGCAGTGAAATGGGGGCCGGGGAGCTGTTTTTT.